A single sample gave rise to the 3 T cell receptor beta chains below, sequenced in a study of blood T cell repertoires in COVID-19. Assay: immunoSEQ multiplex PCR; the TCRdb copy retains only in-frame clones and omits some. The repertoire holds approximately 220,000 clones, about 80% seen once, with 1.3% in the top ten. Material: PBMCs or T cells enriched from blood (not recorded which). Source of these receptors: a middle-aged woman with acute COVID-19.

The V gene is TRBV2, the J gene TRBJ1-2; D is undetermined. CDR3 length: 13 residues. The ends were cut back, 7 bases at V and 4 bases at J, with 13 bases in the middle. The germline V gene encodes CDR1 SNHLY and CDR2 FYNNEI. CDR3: CASTQVAGYGYTF. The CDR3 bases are TGTGCCAGCACCCAGGTGGCAGGCTATGGCTACACCTTC.

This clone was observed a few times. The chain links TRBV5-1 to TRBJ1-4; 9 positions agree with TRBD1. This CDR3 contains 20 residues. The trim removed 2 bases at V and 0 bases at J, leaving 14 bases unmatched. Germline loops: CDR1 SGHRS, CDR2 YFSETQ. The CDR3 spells CASSLGQGSSWGSTNEKLFF. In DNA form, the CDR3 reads TGCGCCAGCAGCTTAGGACAGGGGAGCTCCTGGGGTTCAACTAATGAAAAACTGTTTTTT. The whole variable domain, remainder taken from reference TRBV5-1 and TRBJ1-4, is KAGVTQTPRYLIKTRGQQVTLSCSPISGHRSVSWYQQTPGQGLQFLFEYFSETQRNKGNFPGRFSGRQFSNSRSEMNVSTLELGDSALYLCASSLGQGSSWGSTNEKLFFGSGTQLSVL.

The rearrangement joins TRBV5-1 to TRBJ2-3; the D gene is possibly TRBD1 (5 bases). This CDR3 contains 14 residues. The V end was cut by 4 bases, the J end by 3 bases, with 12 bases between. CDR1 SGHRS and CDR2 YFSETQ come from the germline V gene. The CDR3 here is CASSVTEGTDTQYF. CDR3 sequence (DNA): TGCGCCAGCAGCGTGACAGAAGGAACAGATACGCAGTATTTT.